The T cell receptor (beta chain) under discussion was sequenced for a study of early T cells in non-severe SARS-CoV-2 infection. TCRdb fed the 5' RACE reads into MiXCR, producing one record per CDR3 protein. The sample lists roughly 100,000 distinct CDR3 sequences; roughly 12% were seen once. The CDR3 has 18 residues. The V end was cut by 0 bases, the J end by 0 bases, with 17 bases between. The germline CDR1 and CDR2 sequences are MGHRA and YSYEKL. This clonotype was counted a few times. This TCR came from an adult who was a healthcare worker with PCR-confirmed SARS-CoV-2 infection or an uninfected control (not recorded which). V usage is TRBV4-1 and J usage is TRBJ2-5; perhaps TRBD2 as D (5 bases). The sample consisted of whole blood, taken at baseline. DNA for the CDR3: TGCGCCAGCAGCCAAGAAGAGAGTCCAGCGGAGTACCAAGAGACCCAGTACTTC. It translates to CASSQEESPAEYQETQYF.